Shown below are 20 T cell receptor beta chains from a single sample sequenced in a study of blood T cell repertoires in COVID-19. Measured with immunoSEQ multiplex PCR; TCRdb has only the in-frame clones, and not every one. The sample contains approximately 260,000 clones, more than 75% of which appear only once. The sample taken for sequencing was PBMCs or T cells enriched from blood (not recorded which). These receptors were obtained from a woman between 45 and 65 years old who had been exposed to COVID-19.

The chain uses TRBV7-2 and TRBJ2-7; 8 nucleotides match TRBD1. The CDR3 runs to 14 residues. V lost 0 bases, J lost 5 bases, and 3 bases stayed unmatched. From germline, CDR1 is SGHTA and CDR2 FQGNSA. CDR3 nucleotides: TGTGCCAGCAGCTTAGCGGACAGGGCCAACGAGCAGTACTTC. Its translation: CASSLADRANEQYF.

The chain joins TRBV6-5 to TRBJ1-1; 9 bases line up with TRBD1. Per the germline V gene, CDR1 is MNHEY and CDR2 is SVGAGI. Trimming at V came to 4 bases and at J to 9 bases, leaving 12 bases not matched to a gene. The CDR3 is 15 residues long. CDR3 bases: TGTGCCAGCAGTTCCGTCCCGGGACAGGGTTTGAAAGCTTTCTTT. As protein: CASSSVPGQGLKAFF.

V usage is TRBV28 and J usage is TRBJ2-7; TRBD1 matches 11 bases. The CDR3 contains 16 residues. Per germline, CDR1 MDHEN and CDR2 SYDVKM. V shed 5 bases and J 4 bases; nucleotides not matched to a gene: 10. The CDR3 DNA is TGTGCCAGCAGTCCTATCGGGACAGGGGGTAGATACGAGCAGTACTTC. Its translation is CASSPIGTGGRYEQYF.

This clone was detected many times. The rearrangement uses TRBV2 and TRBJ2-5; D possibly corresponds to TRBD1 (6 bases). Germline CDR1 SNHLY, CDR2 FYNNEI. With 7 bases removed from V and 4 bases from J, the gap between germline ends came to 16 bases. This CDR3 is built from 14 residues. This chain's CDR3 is CASMEQGIAETQYF. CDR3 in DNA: TGTGCCAGCATGGAGCAGGGGATCGCAGAGACCCAGTACTTC.

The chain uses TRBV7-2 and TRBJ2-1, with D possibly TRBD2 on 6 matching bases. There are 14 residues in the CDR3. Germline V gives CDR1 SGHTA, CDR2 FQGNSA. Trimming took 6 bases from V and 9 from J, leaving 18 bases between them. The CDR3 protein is CASRETSFLTEQFF. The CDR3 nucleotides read TGTGCCAGCAGAGAAACTAGCTTTCTTACTGAGCAGTTCTTC.

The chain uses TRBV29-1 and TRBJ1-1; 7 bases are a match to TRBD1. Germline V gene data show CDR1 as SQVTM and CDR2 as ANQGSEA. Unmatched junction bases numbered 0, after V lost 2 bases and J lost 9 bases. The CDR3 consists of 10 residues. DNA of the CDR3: TGCAGCGTTGAAAGGGGGCAAGCTTTCTTT. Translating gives CSVERGQAFF. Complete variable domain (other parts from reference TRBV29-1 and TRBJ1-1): SAVISQKPSRDICQRGTSLTIQCQVDSQVTMMFWYRQQPGQSLTLIATANQGSEATYESGFVIDKFPISRPNLTFSTLTVSNMSPEDSSIYLCSVERGQAFFGQGTRLTVV.

The CDR3 bases are TGTGCCAGCAGCTTGTTTGGGCCCGCGAACACCGGGGAGCTGTTTTTT. This encodes CASSLFGPANTGELFF. The V call is TRBV11-2, the J call TRBJ2-2; D unresolved. Trimming stripped 3 bases from V and 0 bases from J, with 11 bases between. CDR3 length equals 16 residues. Germline V gene sequence: CDR1 SGHAT, CDR2 FQNNGV.

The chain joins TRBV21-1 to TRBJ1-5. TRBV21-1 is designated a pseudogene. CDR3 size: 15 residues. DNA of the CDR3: TGTGCCAGCAGCTTCCCCGGGACTGGGAATCAGCCCCAGCATTTT. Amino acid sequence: CASSFPGTGNQPQHF.

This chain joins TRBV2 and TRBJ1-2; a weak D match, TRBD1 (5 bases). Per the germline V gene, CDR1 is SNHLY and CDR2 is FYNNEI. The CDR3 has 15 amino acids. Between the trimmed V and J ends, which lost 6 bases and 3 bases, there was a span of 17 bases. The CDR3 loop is CASRDDIQAYYGYTF. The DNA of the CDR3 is TGTGCCAGCAGAGACGACATACAGGCCTACTATGGCTACACCTTC.

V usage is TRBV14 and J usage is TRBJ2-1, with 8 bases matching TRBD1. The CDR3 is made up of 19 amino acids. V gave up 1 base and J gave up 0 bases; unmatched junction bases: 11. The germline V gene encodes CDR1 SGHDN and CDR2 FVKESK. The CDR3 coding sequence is TGTGCCAGCAGCCAAGTCTCCAGGGGGCTAATAAGCTCCTACAATGAGCAGTTCTTC. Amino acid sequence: CASSQVSRGLISSYNEQFF.

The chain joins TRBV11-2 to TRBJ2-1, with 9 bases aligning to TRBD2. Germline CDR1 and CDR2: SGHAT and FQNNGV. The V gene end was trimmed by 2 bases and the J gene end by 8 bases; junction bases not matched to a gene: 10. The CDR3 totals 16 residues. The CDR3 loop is CASSLNKRGDRDEQFF. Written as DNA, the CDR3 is TGTGCCAGCAGCTTAAATAAGCGGGGGGACCGGGATGAGCAGTTCTTC.

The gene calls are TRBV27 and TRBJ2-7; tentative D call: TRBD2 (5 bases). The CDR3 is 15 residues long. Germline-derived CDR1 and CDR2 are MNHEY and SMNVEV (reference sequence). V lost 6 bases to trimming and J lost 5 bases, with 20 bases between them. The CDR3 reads CASSWRGRNPHEQYF. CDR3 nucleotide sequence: TGTGCCAGCAGCTGGCGCGGGCGCAATCCCCACGAGCAGTACTTC.

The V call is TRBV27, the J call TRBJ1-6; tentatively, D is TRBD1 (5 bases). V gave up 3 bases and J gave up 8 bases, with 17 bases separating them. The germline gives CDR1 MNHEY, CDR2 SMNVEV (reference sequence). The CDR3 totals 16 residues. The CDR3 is CASSLARGLRDSPLHF. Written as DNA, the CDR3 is TGTGCCAGCAGTTTGGCAAGGGGTCTTCGAGATTCACCCCTCCACTTT.

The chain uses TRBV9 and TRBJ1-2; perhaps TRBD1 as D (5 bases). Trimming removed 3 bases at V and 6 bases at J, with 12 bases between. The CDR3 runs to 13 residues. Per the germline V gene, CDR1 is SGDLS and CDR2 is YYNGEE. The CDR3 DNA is TGTGCCAGCAGCGAAGCTGGGGGGAATGGCTACACCTTC. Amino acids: CASSEAGGNGYTF.

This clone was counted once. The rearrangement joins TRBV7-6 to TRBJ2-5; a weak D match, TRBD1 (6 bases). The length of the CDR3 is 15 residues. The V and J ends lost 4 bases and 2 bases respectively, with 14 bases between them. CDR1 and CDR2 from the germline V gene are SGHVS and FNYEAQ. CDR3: CASSSRQAIQETQYF. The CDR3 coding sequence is TGTGCCAGCAGCTCCCGACAGGCGATTCAAGAGACCCAGTACTTC.

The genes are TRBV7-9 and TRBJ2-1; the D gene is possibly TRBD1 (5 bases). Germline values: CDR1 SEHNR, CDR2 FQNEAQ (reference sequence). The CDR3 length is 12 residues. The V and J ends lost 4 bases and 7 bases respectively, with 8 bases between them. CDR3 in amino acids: CASSSTANEQFF. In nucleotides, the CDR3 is TGTGCCAGCAGCTCGACAGCTAATGAGCAGTTCTTC.

CDR3 DNA: TGCGCCAGCAGCTTTACAGGGCGGAACACTGAAGCTTTCTTT. It translates to CASSFTGRNTEAFF. The chain recombines TRBV5-1 with TRBJ1-1, with D perhaps matching TRBD1 (6 bases). CDR1 SGHRS and CDR2 YFSETQ come from the germline V gene. This CDR3 is 14 amino acids long. V gave up 2 bases and J gave up 1 base, with 9 bases separating them.

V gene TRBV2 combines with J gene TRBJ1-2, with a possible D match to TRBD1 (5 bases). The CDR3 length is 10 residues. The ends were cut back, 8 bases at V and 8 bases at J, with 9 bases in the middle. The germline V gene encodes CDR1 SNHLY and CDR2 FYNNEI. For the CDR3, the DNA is TGTGCCAGCGAGACAGAGGGCTACACCTTC. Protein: CASETEGYTF.

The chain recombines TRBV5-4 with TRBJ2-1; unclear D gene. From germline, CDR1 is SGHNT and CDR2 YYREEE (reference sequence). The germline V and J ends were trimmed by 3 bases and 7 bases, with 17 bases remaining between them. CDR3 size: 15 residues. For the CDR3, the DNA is TGTGCCAGCAGCTCGGTAGGAGCCCGCCGGAATGAGCAGTTCTTC. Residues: CASSSVGARRNEQFF.

The CDR3 bases are TGCGCCAGCAGCCTCCTCAGGGGACACACTGAAGCTTTCTTT. Its translation: CASSLLRGHTEAFF. The chain combines TRBV4-3 with TRBJ1-1, with a tentative D call TRBD1 (6 bases). V shed 4 bases and J shed 3 bases, with 12 bases lying between them. This CDR3 region has 14 residues. Germline V gene data show CDR1 as LGHNA and CDR2 as YSLEER.